Listed below are T cell receptor beta chains from one sample, sequenced in a study of blood T cell repertoires in COVID-19. Sequencing was performed with immunoSEQ multiplex PCR; in TCRdb, only in-frame clones are kept and a portion is missing. The sample carries about 86,000 clones, approximately 90% recorded once. Sequenced material: PBMCs or T cells enriched from blood (not recorded which). These receptors were collected from a woman aged 45-65 years with acute COVID-19. CDR3s leave out the opening cysteine and the closing phenylalanine or tryptophan. Fields, in order: V gene, D gene, J gene, CDR3 protein. The D gene is left open where the match is weak.

V: TRBV2; D: TRBD2; J: TRBJ2-7; CDR3: ASLTSGGAYEQY
V: TRBV11-2; D: -; J: TRBJ1-1; CDR3: ASSQQINTEAF
V: TRBV15; D: -; J: TRBJ2-5; CDR3: ATSRDPRVTETQY
V: TRBV10-3; D: TRBD1; J: TRBJ1-6; CDR3: AISEWGQGDSPLH
V: TRBV19; D: -; J: TRBJ1-4; CDR3: ASSIDPQGATNEKLF
V: TRBV7-2; D: -; J: TRBJ1-1; CDR3: ASSFSPGFEAF
V: TRBV30; D: -; J: TRBJ2-3; CDR3: AWTGHNTDTQY
V: TRBV1; D: -; J: TRBJ2-1; CDR3: TSSQGHGTGISAYNEQF
V: TRBV12-5; D: -; J: TRBJ2-6; CDR3: ASGLEVGGAGANVLT
V: TRBV5-1; D: TRBD2; J: TRBJ2-2; CDR3: ASSALAGVGELF
V: TRBV3-1/TRBV3-2; D: TRBD2; J: TRBJ2-2; CDR3: ASSQRTSGSGNGELF
V: TRBV9; D: TRBD2; J: TRBJ2-7; CDR3: ASSVGASGAYEQY
V: TRBV2; D: -; J: TRBJ2-7; CDR3: ASPGAASDYYEQY
V: TRBV6-5; D: TRBD2; J: TRBJ2-2; CDR3: ASSYDGRVGELF
V: TRBV23-1; D: -; J: TRBJ1-1; CDR3: ASSQSRGGQRNTEAF
V: TRBV5-4; D: -; J: TRBJ2-7; CDR3: ASSLDRRYEQY
V: TRBV10-3; D: TRBD1; J: TRBJ1-1; CDR3: AIRGTDEAF
V: TRBV12-3/TRBV12-4; D: -; J: TRBJ1-2; CDR3: ASSLGRGYGYT
V: TRBV2; D: -; J: TRBJ2-3; CDR3: ASSRRPGTQY
V: TRBV11-2; D: -; J: TRBJ1-2; CDR3: ASSFALQGNYGYT
V: TRBV2; D: TRBD1; J: TRBJ1-1; CDR3: ASSRTGLMNTEAF
V: TRBV18; D: TRBD2; J: TRBJ2-2; CDR3: ASSPRTSGGAGELF
V: TRBV6-5; D: -; J: TRBJ2-5; CDR3: ASQAGDAQETQY
V: TRBV30; D: TRBD1; J: TRBJ1-2; CDR3: AWSRGRGLGYT
V: TRBV25-1; D: TRBD1; J: TRBJ1-2; CDR3: ASSATGGVVGYT
V: TRBV9; D: TRBD2; J: TRBJ2-5; CDR3: ASSVGGTPGETQY
V: TRBV6-2/TRBV6-3; D: -; J: TRBJ1-2; CDR3: ASSRDGNGYT
V: TRBV7-5; D: -; J: TRBJ2-7; CDR3: VRSTSK
V: TRBV7-2; D: TRBD2; J: TRBJ2-2; CDR3: ASSPYRGGSPAGELF
V: TRBV14; D: -; J: TRBJ2-3; CDR3: ASSQSKGRGTDTQY
V: TRBV19; D: TRBD1; J: TRBJ1-3; CDR3: ASTMDRASGNTIY
V: TRBV5-5; D: TRBD1; J: TRBJ1-1; CDR3: ASSSTGDAEAF
V: TRBV27; D: TRBD1; J: TRBJ2-2; CDR3: ASSRPRTGEGNTGELF
V: TRBV19; D: -; J: TRBJ1-1; CDR3: ASSSVGSTEAF
V: TRBV19; D: TRBD1; J: TRBJ2-2; CDR3: ASNLRDRVNTGELF
V: TRBV28; D: TRBD1; J: TRBJ1-1; CDR3: ASRSQGARTEAF
V: TRBV11-2; D: -; J: TRBJ2-7; CDR3: ASSLVGRATTEQY
V: TRBV10-2; D: TRBD1; J: TRBJ1-5; CDR3: ASSYFRDSNQPQH
V: TRBV6-5; D: -; J: TRBJ2-4; CDR3: ASSYSNRFKNIQY
V: TRBV5-1; D: -; J: TRBJ1-5; CDR3: ASSLQGNSNQPQH
V: TRBV4-1; D: TRBD1; J: TRBJ2-2; CDR3: ASSQGDSANTGELF
V: TRBV6-5; D: -; J: TRBJ2-5; CDR3: ASSYSPRDSETQY
V: TRBV19; D: TRBD2; J: TRBJ2-5; CDR3: ASSLTSGGLQETQY
V: TRBV30; D: -; J: TRBJ2-7; CDR3: AWSVQRTHRHEQY
V: TRBV11-2; D: -; J: TRBJ1-1; CDR3: ASSQRRGGNTEAF
V: TRBV6-5; D: -; J: TRBJ2-7; CDR3: ASSPIGTRSYEQY
V: TRBV7-2; D: -; J: TRBJ1-3; CDR3: ASSLVEGSGNTIY
V: TRBV9; D: TRBD2; J: TRBJ2-1; CDR3: ASTGAGGYNEQF
V: TRBV7-9; D: TRBD1; J: TRBJ1-3; CDR3: ASSLGQGLSGNTIY
V: TRBV5-6; D: TRBD1; J: TRBJ1-2; CDR3: ASSLDLFPGQDLYGYT
V: TRBV11-3; D: TRBD2; J: TRBJ2-1; CDR3: ASSLVVRTSTSGRPEEQF
V: TRBV7-2; D: TRBD1; J: TRBJ2-1; CDR3: ASSSRQGASYNEQF
V: TRBV19; D: -; J: TRBJ1-2; CDR3: ASSIYGTNPRGYT